The clone carrying this T cell receptor beta chain came up once. Germline CDR1 SQVTM, CDR2 ANQGSEA. The length of the CDR3 is 14 residues. Trimming stripped 4 bases from V and 0 bases from J, with 10 bases between. The table came from immunoSEQ multiplex PCR; TCRdb's copy has only in-frame clones and leaves some out. The table has tens of thousands of clones, 87% seen once. The sample originates from a study of T cell responses to AZD1222 COVID-19 vaccine. The sequence was obtained from an adult in good health. This specimen consisted of peripheral blood, obtained on day 0 of AZD1222 vaccination. The rearrangement uses TRBV29-1 and TRBJ1-3, with D unclear. The CDR3 DNA sequence: TGCAGCGTTGTTTTCCCGGACTCTGGAAACACCATATATTTT. It specifies CSVVFPDSGNTIYF.